One and the same sample provided the 17 T cell receptor beta chains below, sequenced in a study of PD-1 blockade in classical Hodgkin lymphoma. Every patient had relapsed following autologous stem cell transplantation, and cohorts differed in brentuximab vedotin exposure. Some clones are missing from TCRdb's copy, which holds only in-frame ones; the method was immunoSEQ multiplex PCR. The repertoire consists of 42,000 or so clones, with 85% to 90% occurring once and the leading ten covering 5.5% to 6.5%. Specimen: peripheral blood mononuclear cells (PBMCs), collected before the second cycle of nivolumab. The source of these receptors is a human donor with classical Hodgkin lymphoma.

This chain links TRBV19 with TRBJ2-5; D may be TRBD1 (6 bases). The CDR3 runs to 14 residues. V lost 4 bases and J lost 1, with 10 bases in between. The germline gives CDR1 LNHDA, CDR2 SQIVND (reference sequence). CDR3 nucleotides: TGTGCCAGTAGTACAACAGGGTTCCAAGAGACCCAGTACTTC. It specifies CASSTTGFQETQYF. Full variable domain (missing parts from reference TRBV19 and TRBJ2-5): DGGITQSPKYLFRKEGQNVTLSCEQNLNHDAMYWYRQDPGQGLRLIYYSQIVNDFQKGDIAEGYSVSREKKESFPLTVTSAQKNPTAFYLCASSTTGFQETQYFGPGTRLLVL.

This clone came up once. V usage is TRBV27 and J usage is TRBJ1-5; 9 nucleotides align to TRBD1. V lost 5 bases, J lost 6 bases, and 2 bases stayed unmatched. The germline V gene has CDR1 MNHEY and CDR2 SMNVEV (reference sequence). The CDR3 is 13 residues long. CDR3 region: CASSAQGAQPQHF. In nucleotides, the CDR3 is TGTGCCAGCAGTGCACAGGGGGCTCAGCCCCAGCATTTT.

This clone showed up just a few times. One end of the junction varies from germline; a read error may be responsible. The chain has TRBV4-3 and TRBJ2-3; 13 bases map to TRBD2. The germline V gene has CDR1 LGHNA and CDR2 YSLEER. The CDR3 spans 14 residues. CDR3 nucleotide sequence: TGCGCCAGCAGCCAAGATCGGACTAGCGGGGGCAGTGTTTTT. Protein product: CASSQDRTSGGSVF.

Concerning this clone: A read error may account for a junction end that differs from germline. The rearrangement uses TRBV19 and TRBJ2-7; no reliable D call. CDR1 and CDR2 from the germline V gene are LNHDA and SQIVND (reference sequence). The CDR3 contains 13 residues. The CDR3 nucleotides read TGTACCAGTAGTATACGGAGCTCCTACGAGCAGTACTTC. This translates into CTSSIRSSYEQYF.

The chain joins TRBV9 to TRBJ2-1; 8 bases match TRBD2. Looked up from germline, CDR1 is SGDLS and CDR2 is YYNGEE. This CDR3 has 16 amino acids. The junction had 13 bases not matched to a gene; V was cut back by 3 bases and J by 8 bases. CDR3 loop: CASSAHPGGGMDEQFF. CDR3 DNA: TGTGCCAGCAGCGCCCACCCCGGGGGGGGTATGGATGAGCAGTTCTTC.

In its sample, this clone was seen a few times. The chain combines TRBV5-4 with TRBJ1-2; TRBD1 is a possible D gene (5 bases). Trimming removed 7 bases from V and 4 bases from J, with 14 bases in between. Germline CDR1 is SGHNT and CDR2 is YYREEE (reference sequence). The CDR3 extends over 13 amino acids. CDR3 sequence (DNA): TGTGCCAGCCATAGGGGCGCGGGCTATGGCTACACCTTC. As protein: CASHRGAGYGYTF.

The chain recombines TRBV28 with TRBJ2-5, with D hard to call. The length of the CDR3 is 14 residues. With 10 bases removed from V and 1 base from J, the gap between germline ends came to 16 bases. Germline CDR1 MDHEN, CDR2 SYDVKM. Here the CDR3 DNA reads TGTGCCATATCTCCCCCCCAGGCCCAAGAGACCCAGTACTTC. As protein: CAISPPQAQETQYF.

In nucleotides, the CDR3 is TGTGCCAGCAGCCCCAGGACAGGGGGCGCAGTATACGAGCAGTACTTC. Translation gives CASSPRTGGAVYEQYF. The rearrangement joins TRBV5-4 to TRBJ2-7; 11 nucleotides agree with TRBD1. CDR3 length: 16 amino acids. The V gene end was trimmed by 4 bases and the J gene end by 4 bases; junction bases not matched to a gene: 10. The germline CDR1 and CDR2 sequences are SGHNT and YYREEE (reference sequence).

This clone was detected only once. V is TRBV5-1 and J is TRBJ2-1, with 14 bases matching TRBD2. V was pared by 2 bases and J by 5 bases, with 12 bases of the junction left unmatched. Per germline, CDR1 SGHRS and CDR2 YFSETQ. The CDR3 runs 19 residues. The CDR3 here is CASSLSGLAGVSTHNEQFF. CDR3 nucleotides: TGCGCCAGCAGCTTATCGGGACTAGCGGGAGTTTCCACGCACAATGAGCAGTTCTTC.

This clone was found once. The chain is built from TRBV29-1 and TRBJ2-7; no firm D call. The CDR3 is 12 residues long. The germline V and J ends were trimmed by 4 bases and 1 base, with 8 bases remaining between them. Per germline, CDR1 SQVTM and CDR2 ANQGSEA. The CDR3 sequence: CSVVWDSYEQYF. DNA of the CDR3: TGCAGCGTTGTTTGGGATTCCTACGAGCAGTACTTC.

The table lists this clone with a few counts. The chain joins TRBV4-1 to TRBJ1-2; no firm D call. Germline assignment: CDR1 MGHRA and CDR2 YSYEKL. The CDR3 consists of 13 residues. Deletions cut 0 bases from V and 7 bases from J, with 9 bases between. Written as DNA, the CDR3 is TGCGCCAGCAGCCAAGATTTCATCACTGGCTACACCTTC. Translation: CASSQDFITGYTF.

The chain joins TRBV5-4 to TRBJ2-7; D may correspond to TRBD1 or TRBD2 (5 bases each). Trimming removed 4 bases at V and 2 bases at J, with 19 bases between. This CDR3 has 16 amino acids. Germline CDR1 reads SGHNT; CDR2 reads YYREEE (reference sequence). The CDR3 DNA sequence: TGTGCCAGCAGCCCTACCGGGACGGCCTCTCCCTACGAGCAGTACTTC. Translating it yields CASSPTGTASPYEQYF.

The chain links TRBV5-1 to TRBJ2-3; unclear D gene. The CDR3 sequence is 15 residues long. The V gene's germline CDR1 is SGHRS and CDR2 YFSETQ. V gave up 0 bases and J gave up 0 bases, with 8 bases separating them. The CDR3 loop reads CASSLDGTSTDTQYF. The CDR3 nucleotides are TGCGCCAGCAGCTTGGATGGCACCAGCACAGATACGCAGTATTTT.

The V call is TRBV29-1, the J call TRBJ2-5; 12 bases are a match to TRBD2. This CDR3 comprises 16 residues. After removal of 3 bases from V and 3 bases from J, the junction contained 8 bases not matched to a gene. Germline CDR1 and CDR2: SQVTM and ANQGSEA. In nucleotides, the CDR3 is TGCAGCGTTGATGGGACTAGCGGGTCGATAAAAGAGACCCAGTACTTC. Translation gives CSVDGTSGSIKETQYF.

This chain connects TRBV5-4 to TRBJ2-5; D perhaps matches TRBD2 (5 bases). Between the trimmed V and J ends, which lost 4 bases and 4 bases, there was a span of 11 bases. The CDR3 is 13 residues long. Germline V lookup: CDR1 SGHNT, CDR2 YYREEE (reference sequence). The DNA for the CDR3 is TGTGCCAGCAGCCAAACGGCGGGAGAGACCCAGTACTTC. Translated: CASSQTAGETQYF.

The CDR3 nucleotides are TGTGCCAGCAGCCCAATAGCGGGAGCAGATACGCAGTATTTT. Amino acids: CASSPIAGADTQYF. The chain joins TRBV27 to TRBJ2-3; 9 bases are a match to TRBD2. The CDR3 has 14 amino acids. CDR1 is MNHEY, CDR2 SMNVEV, per germline (reference sequence). Trimming removed 6 bases from V and 4 bases from J; junction bases left unmatched: 5.

The chain carries TRBV6-5 and TRBJ2-3; 9 nucleotides match TRBD2. The germline V gene has CDR1 MNHEY and CDR2 SVGAGI. CDR3 length: 15 amino acids. The V and J ends lost 4 bases and 0 bases, in that order; junction bases with no gene match: 2. Here the CDR3 DNA reads TGTGCCAGCAGTTTGACTAGCGGAAGCACAGATACGCAGTATTTT. It encodes CASSLTSGSTDTQYF.